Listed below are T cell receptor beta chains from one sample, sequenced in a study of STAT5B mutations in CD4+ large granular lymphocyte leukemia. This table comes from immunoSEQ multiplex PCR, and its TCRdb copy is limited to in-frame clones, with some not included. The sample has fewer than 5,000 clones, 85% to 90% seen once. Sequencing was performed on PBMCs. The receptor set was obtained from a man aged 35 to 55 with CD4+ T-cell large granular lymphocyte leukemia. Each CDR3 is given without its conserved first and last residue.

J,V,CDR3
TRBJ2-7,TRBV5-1,ASSLTGGTYEQY
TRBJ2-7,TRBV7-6,ASSSYRGPYEQY
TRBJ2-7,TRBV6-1,ASSEGDRGAYEQY
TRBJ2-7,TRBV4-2,ASSQERGYEQY
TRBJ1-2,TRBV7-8,ASSYPPSGRGGYT
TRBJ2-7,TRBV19,ASSRGGSYEQY
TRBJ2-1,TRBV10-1,ASRERWEARYNEQF
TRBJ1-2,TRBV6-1,ASSHDRGRGYGYT
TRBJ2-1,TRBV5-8,ASSLGTFNEQF
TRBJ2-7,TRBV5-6,ASRSLAVSLSYEQY
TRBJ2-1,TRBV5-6,ASSLASENEQF
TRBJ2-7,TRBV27,ASSFSGSRKTSGAYEQY
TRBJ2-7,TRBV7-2,ASSLIREQY
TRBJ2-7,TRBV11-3,ASSLRDLSYEQY
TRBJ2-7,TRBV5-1,ASSLGLGRSEQY
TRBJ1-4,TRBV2,ASSEIRGYNEKLF
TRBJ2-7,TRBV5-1,ASSLGAGSSYEQY
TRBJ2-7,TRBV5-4,ASSLGGQRATYEQY
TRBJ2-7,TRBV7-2,ASSRNGGTSGYEQY
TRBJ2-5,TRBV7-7,ASSLNPGETQY
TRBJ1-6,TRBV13,ASSLPGTGNSPLH
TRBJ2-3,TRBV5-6,ASSFYAAKGTDTQY
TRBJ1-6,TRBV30,AWGASSYNSPLH
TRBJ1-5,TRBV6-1,ASSVLLDRVSNQPQH
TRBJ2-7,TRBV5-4,ASSAQGEQY
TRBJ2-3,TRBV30,AWSGTSGSLYTDTQY
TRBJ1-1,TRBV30,AWSVRRGSTEAF
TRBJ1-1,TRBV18,ASSPDRDTEAF
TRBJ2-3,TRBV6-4,ASSRDYTDTQY
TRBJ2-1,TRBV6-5,ASRARDALYNEQF
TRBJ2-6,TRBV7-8,ASSLGGGLYSGANVLT
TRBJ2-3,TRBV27,ASRMEGLRRGQGADTQY
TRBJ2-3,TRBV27,ASSLRNRVGTDTQY
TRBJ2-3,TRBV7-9,ASSLEVARTDTQY
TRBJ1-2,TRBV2,ASTVPPNYGYT
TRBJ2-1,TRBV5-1,ASSLVGNSYNEQF
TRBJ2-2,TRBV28,ASSRPGAPNTGELF
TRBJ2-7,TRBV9,ASSYDPSYEQQY
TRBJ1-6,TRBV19,ASSDLPTENNSPLH
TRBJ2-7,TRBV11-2,ASSETSGMGWGEQY
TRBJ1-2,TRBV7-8,ASSLYGGGPNYGYT
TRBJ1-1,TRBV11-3,ASSLELGTEAF
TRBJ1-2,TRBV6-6,ASVSRPNYGYT
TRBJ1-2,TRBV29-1,SVLGTGEGGYT
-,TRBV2,ASTTNTGREQY
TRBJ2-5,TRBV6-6,ASSYSRDRPETQY
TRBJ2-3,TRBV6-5,ASSLLQGTDTQY
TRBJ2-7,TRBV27,ASSLAGGTYEQY
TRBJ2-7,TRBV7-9,ASSFGQVSYEQY
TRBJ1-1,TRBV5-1,ASSLDTQGGQGRAEAF
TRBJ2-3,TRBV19,ASRRGASTDTQY
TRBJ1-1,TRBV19,ASSIFEGLAF
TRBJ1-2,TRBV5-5,ASSLQGAGNYGYT
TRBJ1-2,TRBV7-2,ASSTSPTGGNYGYT
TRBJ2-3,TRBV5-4,ASSRTLAGGIDTQY
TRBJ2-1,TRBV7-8,ASSFSGGGEGRNEQF
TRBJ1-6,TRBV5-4,ASSLRTGVSPLH